Below are 13 T cell receptor beta chains sequenced from a single sample in a study of response to subunit inactivated influenza vaccine. One entry per CDR3 protein results from TCRdb running MiXCR on the RT-PCR reads. The data contain some 500,000 distinct CDR3 sequences, 10% to 15% of them seen just once; the ten biggest clones take up roughly 14%. The source material was PBMCs from blood, sampled roughly 6 weeks after vaccination. The receptor source for this set is a man in his fifties who received an inactivated influenza vaccine.

The V call is TRBV5-1, the J call TRBJ2-7; 14 bases are a match to TRBD2. From germline, CDR1 is SGHRS and CDR2 YFSETQ. The J segment lost 3 bases and the V segment lost 4 bases, leaving 12 bases of the junction unmatched. The CDR3 length is 18 residues. This CDR3 reads CASSPEGTSGSRVYEQYF. The CDR3 DNA reads as TGCGCCAGCAGCCCGGAAGGGACTAGCGGGAGTAGAGTCTACGAGCAGTACTTC.

This clonotype has a handful of counts. The V and J genes are TRBV5-1 and TRBJ2-3; TRBD2 matches 13 bases. The CDR3 covers 17 residues. Germline V gene sequence: CDR1 SGHRS, CDR2 YFSETQ. With 3 bases clipped from V and 0 bases from J, the junction kept 4 bases outside the gene matches. The CDR3 coding sequence is TGCGCCAGCAGCTCCGGGACTAGCGGGGCTAGCACAGATACGCAGTATTTT. This gives the protein CASSSGTSGASTDTQYF.

V usage is TRBV20-1 and J usage is TRBJ2-2; D is undetermined. The CDR3 totals 11 residues. Germline V gives CDR1 DFQATT, CDR2 SNEGSKA (reference sequence). Trimming took 1 base from V and 7 from J, leaving 4 bases between them. The CDR3 DNA is TGCAGTGCTAGAGCGGTCGGGGAGCTGTTTTTT. This codes for CSARAVGELFF.

This clonotype came up a few times. V gene TRBV20-1 combines with J gene TRBJ2-1, with 9 bases aligning to TRBD2. V lost 0 bases to trimming and J lost 6 bases; unmatched junction nucleotides: 6. Germline values: CDR1 DFQATT, CDR2 SNEGSKA (reference sequence). CDR3 size: 15 residues. The CDR3 nucleotides read TGCAGTGCTAGAGAGGCTAGCGGGACGATCAATGAGCAGTTCTTC. It is translated as CSAREASGTINEQFF.

This clonotype was detected a few times. The rearrangement uses TRBV4-3 and TRBJ2-2, with 10 bases aligning to TRBD1. CDR3 length: 16 residues. V lost 0 bases to trimming and J lost 7 bases; unmatched junction nucleotides: 5. The V gene's germline CDR1 is LGHNA and CDR2 YSLEER. CDR3 loop: CASSQEGQGLGGELFF. The CDR3 nucleotides read TGCGCCAGCAGCCAAGAGGGACAGGGGTTGGGCGGGGAGCTGTTTTTT.

This clonotype showed up just a few times. This sequence joins TRBV20-1 and TRBJ2-7, with D hard to call. V was trimmed by 7 bases and J by 2 bases, leaving 9 bases between them. The CDR3 is 11 amino acids. CDR1 and CDR2 (germline): DFQATT, SNEGSKA (reference sequence). CDR3 nucleotide sequence: TGCAGTGTACACTATGCCTACGAGCAGTACTTC. This codes for CSVHYAYEQYF.

J is TRBJ2-2 and V is TRBV4-1, with no clear D. The length of the CDR3 is 12 residues. Germline V gene lookup returns CDR1 MGHRA and CDR2 YSYEKL. Trimming took 4 bases from V and 7 from J, leaving 7 bases between them. CDR3 region: CASSRSHGELFF. DNA of the CDR3: TGCGCCAGCAGCCGATCACACGGGGAGCTGTTTTTT.

This clonotype was counted ten times or more. The V call is TRBV20-1, the J call TRBJ2-1; D might be TRBD2 (6 bases). CDR1 and CDR2 (germline): DFQATT, SNEGSKA (reference sequence). Trimming pared 4 bases from V and 8 bases from J, leaving 12 bases between. The CDR3 runs to 12 residues. CDR3 sequence reads: CSATRGGDEQFF. The CDR3 nucleotides are TGCAGTGCTACTAGGGGCGGGGATGAGCAGTTCTTC.

This clonotype has a handful of counts. The chain is built from TRBV5-1 and TRBJ2-1; 9 bases are shared with TRBD1. In germline, CDR1 is SGHRS, CDR2 YFSETQ. The CDR3 extends over 17 amino acids. V shed 0 bases, J shed 4 bases, and the junction held 8 bases outside the gene matches. The CDR3 DNA is TGCGCCAGCAGCTTGGCGCCGGGACAGGGAAAATACAATGAGCAGTTCTTC. The encoded protein is CASSLAPGQGKYNEQFF. Full variable domain (missing parts from reference TRBV5-1 and TRBJ2-1): KAGVTQTPRYLIKTRGQQVTLSCSPISGHRSVSWYQQTPGQGLQFLFEYFSETQRNKGNFPGRFSGRQFSNSRSEMNVSTLELGDSALYLCASSLAPGQGKYNEQFFGPGTRLTVL.

This sequence joins TRBV10-3 and TRBJ2-7; 8 bases agree with TRBD1. J lost 1 base, V lost 6 bases, and 5 bases had no gene match. There are 14 residues in the CDR3. Germline CDR1 and CDR2: ENHRY and SYGVKD. CDR3 amino acids: CAIRPGQASYEQYF. The CDR3 nucleotides are TGTGCCATCAGACCGGGACAGGCATCCTACGAGCAGTACTTC.

The chain couples TRBV7-8 to TRBJ2-1; D could derive from TRBD1 or TRBD2 (5 bases each). The V end lost 6 bases, the J end lost 7 bases, and 19 bases lay between the germline ends. Germline V gene lookup returns CDR1 SGHVS and CDR2 FQNEAQ. CDR3 length: 15 residues. This CDR3 reads CASRRDPLGGNEQFF. In DNA form, the CDR3 reads TGTGCCAGCAGGAGGGACCCCCTTGGTGGGAATGAGCAGTTCTTC.

J is TRBJ1-5 and V is TRBV20-1; perhaps TRBD1 as D (6 bases). CDR1 DFQATT and CDR2 SNEGSKA come from the germline V gene (reference sequence). The germline V and J ends were trimmed by 0 bases and 6 bases, with 15 bases remaining between them. This CDR3 has 15 amino acids. CDR3 nucleotide sequence: TGCAGTGCTAGAGAGCCCCACAGGGATGGTCAGCCCCAGCATTTT. Translating it yields CSAREPHRDGQPQHF.

The genes are TRBV2 and TRBJ1-4, with no clear D. Germline CDR1 SNHLY, CDR2 FYNNEI. Trimming shortened V by 3 bases and J by 3 bases, and 14 bases separated the two germline ends. CDR3 size: 16 residues. The CDR3 DNA sequence: TGTGCCAGCAGTGAGGCCAGGAGAAGGCCTAATGAAAAACTGTTTTTT. This encodes CASSEARRRPNEKLFF.